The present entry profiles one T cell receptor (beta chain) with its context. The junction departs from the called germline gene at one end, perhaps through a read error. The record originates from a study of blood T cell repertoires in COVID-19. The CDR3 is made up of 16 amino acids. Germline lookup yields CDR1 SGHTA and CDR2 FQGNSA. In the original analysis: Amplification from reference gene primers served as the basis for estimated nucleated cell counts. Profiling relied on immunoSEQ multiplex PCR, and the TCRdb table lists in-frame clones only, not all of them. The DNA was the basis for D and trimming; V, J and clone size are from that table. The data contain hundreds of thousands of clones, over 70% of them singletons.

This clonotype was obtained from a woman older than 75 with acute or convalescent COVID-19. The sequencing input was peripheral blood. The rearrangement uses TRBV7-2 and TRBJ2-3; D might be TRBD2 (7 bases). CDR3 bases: TGTGCCAGCAGCCTAGCCTGGGGGGGCGGGGTAGATACGCAGTATTTT. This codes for CASSLAWGGGVDTQYF. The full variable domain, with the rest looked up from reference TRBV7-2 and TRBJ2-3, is GAGVSQSPSNKVTEKGKDVELRCDPISGHTALYWYRQSLGQGLEFLIYFQGNSAPDKSGLPSDRFSAERTGGSVSTLTIQRTQQEDSAVYLCASSLAWGGGVDTQYFGPGTRLTVL.